A single sample is the source of the 16 T cell receptor beta chains below, sequenced in a study of cytomegalovirus exposure and HLA in healthy donors. The primer mix had 60 Vbeta and 13 Jbeta primers. Sequenced by immunoSEQ multiplex PCR; TCRdb stores in-frame clones only, minus some. The sample consists of fewer than 200,000 clones, 79% of them appearing once. The specimen was PBMCs. The receptors derive from a man aged 35 to 55 in good health and CMV-seronegative.

The chain uses TRBV7-9 and TRBJ2-1; TRBD1 matches 10 bases. The V gene end was trimmed by 8 bases and the J gene end by 9 bases; junction bases not matched to a gene: 7. The CDR3 length is 13 residues. From germline, CDR1 is SEHNR and CDR2 FQNEAQ (reference sequence). CDR3 amino acids: CASAGTGATEQFF. The CDR3 region has the DNA TGTGCCAGCGCCGGGACAGGGGCGACTGAGCAGTTCTTC.

The DNA for the CDR3 is TGTGCCAGCAGTTTCAGGGTTGGTTCACCCCTCCACTTT. Translated: CASSFRVGSPLHF. This chain connects TRBV28 to TRBJ1-6; TRBD1 might be the D (5 bases). This CDR3 region has 13 residues. Between the trimmed V and J ends, which lost 3 bases and 9 bases, there was a span of 9 bases. Germline V gene lookup returns CDR1 MDHEN and CDR2 SYDVKM.

The chain uses TRBV21-1 and TRBJ2-7; no DNA check was done on the table's D call, TRBD1. TRBV21-1 is assigned pseudogene status. This CDR3 contains 13 residues. The CDR3 nucleotides read TGTGCCAGCAGCAACAGGCAAGGAATTGGGCAGTACTTC. Protein sequence: CASSNRQGIGQYF.

This clone was observed a few times. The chain links TRBV27 to TRBJ2-5, with TRBD2 as a possible D gene (5 bases). CDR3 length: 12 amino acids. V lost 6 bases to trimming and J lost 11 bases, with 16 bases between them. Germline CDR1 reads MNHEY; CDR2 reads SMNVEV (reference sequence). The DNA of the CDR3 is TGTGCCAGCAGCCGCCCAGAGGGTGAGCAGTACTTC. This gives the protein CASSRPEGEQYF.

This chain uses TRBV19 with TRBJ2-7; D might be TRBD2 (5 bases). Germline V lookup: CDR1 LNHDA, CDR2 SQIVND (reference sequence). V shed 9 bases and J shed 0 bases, with 18 bases lying between them. The CDR3 extends over 15 amino acids. CDR3 amino acids: CASEQERGSSYEQYF. The CDR3 DNA reads as TGTGCCAGCGAGCAAGAACGGGGAAGCTCCTACGAGCAGTACTTC.

This clone was observed once. This chain joins TRBV19 and TRBJ2-1, with D perhaps matching TRBD2 (6 bases). V was shortened by 5 bases and J by 4 bases, with 15 bases between the two germline ends. In germline, CDR1 is LNHDA, CDR2 SQIVND (reference sequence). The CDR3 sequence is 15 residues long. CDR3 sequence: CASSRTGTGYNEQFF. The DNA for the CDR3 is TGTGCCAGTAGTCGTACCGGGACTGGATACAATGAGCAGTTCTTC.

The chain carries TRBV13 and TRBJ2-2; 9 bases align to TRBD2. V lost 7 bases, J lost 6 bases, and 6 bases stayed unmatched. The CDR3 is made up of 14 amino acids. Germline V lookup: CDR1 PRHDT, CDR2 FYEKMQ (reference sequence). The CDR3 region has the DNA TGTGCCAGCATCCGGACTAGCGTAGCCGGGGAGCTGTTTTTT. Translating gives CASIRTSVAGELFF. The variable domain in full, completed from reference TRBV13 and TRBJ2-2, reads AAGVIQSPRHLIKEKRETATLKCYPIPRHDTVYWYQQGPGQDPQFLISFYEKMQSDKGSIPDRFSAQQFSDYHSELNMSSLELGDSALYFCASIRTSVAGELFFGEGSRLTVL.

The chain links TRBV27 to TRBJ2-7; 11 bases map to TRBD1. CDR3 length: 16 amino acids. V gave up 6 bases and J gave up 3 bases; unmatched junction bases: 10. Germline CDR1 and CDR2: MNHEY and SMNVEV (reference sequence). The CDR3 DNA is TGTGCCAGCAGCTGGACAGGGGGCAAGCTGGTCTACGAGCAGTACTTC. It is translated as CASSWTGGKLVYEQYF.

The CDR3 region is CASSVGVRERSDTQYF. The CDR3 DNA follows: TGTGCCAGCAGCGTAGGAGTGCGGGAGAGGTCAGATACGCAGTATTTT. The chain is built from TRBV9 and TRBJ2-3, with 7 bases identical to TRBD2. This CDR3 has 16 amino acids. V trimming: 0 bases; J trimming: 4 bases; junction bases outside the gene matches: 8. The V gene's germline CDR1 is SGDLS and CDR2 YYNGEE.

V gene TRBV5-1 combines with J gene TRBJ1-4, with 9 bases fitting TRBD1. Trimming cost V 3 bases and J 6 bases; bases outside gene matches: 3. Germline CDR1 and CDR2: SGHRS and YFSETQ. This CDR3 is 14 amino acids long. CDR3 nucleotide sequence: TGCGCCAGCAGCTCGGGACAGGGCGATGAAAAACTGTTTTTT. As protein: CASSSGQGDEKLFF.

This clone was observed a few times. The chain carries TRBV7-2 and TRBJ2-1; TRBD1 agrees at 7 bases. CDR1 and CDR2 (germline): SGHTA, FQGNSA. V was clipped by 2 bases and J by 13 bases; unmatched bases: 8. The CDR3 spans 13 residues. CDR3 sequence (DNA): TGTGCCAGCAGCTTACGACAGGGACCCAATCAGTTCTTC. It encodes CASSLRQGPNQFF.

This clone has only one observation. This sequence joins TRBV7-2 and TRBJ2-5; a possible D gene is TRBD1 (8 bases). The CDR3 has 14 residues. Germline V gene sequence: CDR1 SGHTA, CDR2 FQGNSA. The germline V and J ends were trimmed by 5 bases and 5 bases, with 15 bases remaining between them. The CDR3 here is CASSTGQGGETQYF. The CDR3 DNA reads TGTGCCAGCAGCACCGGACAGGGAGGGGAGACCCAGTACTTC.

This rearrangement joins TRBV7-2 to TRBJ2-7; D uncertain. This CDR3 is 14 amino acids long. CDR1 is SGHTA, CDR2 FQGNSA, per germline. V lost 1 base and J 2 bases, leaving 9 bases between the germline ends. In DNA form, the CDR3 reads TGTGCCAGCAGCTTAGTGATAGTTCCCTACGAGCAGTACTTC. It yields the protein CASSLVIVPYEQYF.

The rearrangement uses TRBV2 and TRBJ1-1; 9 bases fit TRBD1. Unmatched junction bases numbered 5, after V lost 6 bases and J lost 3 bases. The CDR3 sequence is 14 residues long. Germline V lookup: CDR1 SNHLY, CDR2 FYNNEI. CDR3 DNA sequence: TGTGCCAGCAGCGCGGACAGGGGACACACTGAAGCTTTCTTT. It specifies CASSADRGHTEAFF.

This chain connects TRBV18 to TRBJ1-1; 10 bases are a match to TRBD1. With V trimmed by 1 base and J by 4 bases, 15 bases remained unmatched. Germline CDR1 is KGHSH and CDR2 is LQKENI. This CDR3 is 19 amino acids long. Here the CDR3 reads CASSPLGTGTGAVGTEAFF. CDR3 nucleotide sequence: TGTGCCAGCTCACCACTGGGAACCGGGACAGGGGCGGTGGGCACTGAAGCTTTCTTT.

The count of this clone is one. This chain uses TRBV28 with TRBJ1-5; no firm D call. In germline, CDR1 is MDHEN, CDR2 SYDVKM. Trimming shortened V by 5 bases and J by 6 bases, and 17 bases separated the two germline ends. The CDR3 extends over 15 amino acids. The CDR3 DNA is TGTGCCAGCAGTCTGACCCCAAAGGGAGCTCAGCCCCAGCATTTT. Its protein is CASSLTPKGAQPQHF.